The present entry profiles one TCR beta chain with its context. This entry is derived from a study of blood T cell repertoires in COVID-19. The protocol was immunoSEQ multiplex PCR, while the TCRdb copy is restricted to in-frame clones and leaves out a portion. The sample consists of around 250,000 clones, 65% to 90% of them appearing once. The CDR3 is made up of 14 amino acids. CDR1 and CDR2 (germline): MNHEY, SVGAGI. V was cut by 6 bases and J by 2 bases, with 12 bases left in between. The source material was peripheral blood. The V call is TRBV6-5, the J call TRBJ2-3, with D maybe TRBD1 (6 bases). The sequence came from a man between 50 and 59 years old with active or convalescent COVID-19. Here the CDR3 reads CASRARGYTDTQYF. The CDR3 nucleotides are TGTGCCAGCAGAGCCAGGGGATACACAGATACGCAGTATTTT.